A single sample gave rise to the 16 T cell receptor beta chains below, sequenced in a study of graft-versus-host responses after intestinal transplantation. The table came from immunoSEQ multiplex PCR; TCRdb's copy has only in-frame clones and leaves some out. Among under 20,000 clones, roughly 90% were seen once, and the ten largest hold less than 2%. The specimen was PBMCs, collected 350 to 400 days after transplant. These receptors came from a human patient who received an intestinal transplant, so some T cells may come from the graft donor.

This rearrangement joins TRBV28 to TRBJ1-1; D uncertain. The CDR3 totals 13 residues. Trimming stripped 3 bases from V and 4 bases from J, with 9 bases between. Germline CDR1 reads MDHEN; CDR2 reads SYDVKM. CDR3 sequence (DNA): TGTGCCAGCAGTTTCCAGAGGCCCACTGAAGCTTTCTTT. Residues: CASSFQRPTEAFF.

The chain combines TRBV4-2 with TRBJ2-6; TRBD1 matches 12 bases. This CDR3 is 18 amino acids long. Germline lookup yields CDR1 LGHNA and CDR2 YNFKEQ. J gave up 1 base and V 1 base, and 2 bases lay outside the gene matches. The CDR3, as DNA: TGTGCCAGCAGCCAAGGGGGACAGGGGGCGTCTGGGGCCAACGTCCTGACTTTC. Amino acid sequence: CASSQGGQGASGANVLTF.

The chain links TRBV11-2 to TRBJ1-6; unclear D gene. V gave up 1 base and J gave up 2 bases, with 6 bases separating them. Germline CDR1 reads SGHAT; CDR2 reads FQNNGV. CDR3 length: 15 amino acids. The CDR3 spells CASSLGSTYNSPLHF. CDR3 nucleotide sequence: TGTGCCAGCAGCTTAGGGAGCACCTATAATTCACCCCTCCACTTT.

The V call is TRBV29-1, the J call TRBJ2-2, with TRBD1 matching over 10 bases. V trimming: 7 bases; J trimming: 6 bases; junction bases outside the gene matches: 11. The CDR3 spans 15 residues. Germline loops: CDR1 SQVTM, CDR2 ANQGSEA. This chain's CDR3 is CSASPTGGSPGELFF. In DNA form, the CDR3 reads TGCAGCGCCTCCCCGACAGGGGGCTCTCCCGGGGAGCTGTTTTTT.

This chain connects TRBV21-1 to TRBJ2-4; no check of the table's D call, TRBD2, against the DNA was made. TRBV21-1 represents a pseudogene. The CDR3 has 17 amino acids. DNA of the CDR3: TGTGCCAGCAGAATGGAGGTAGCTACAGCAAGAAAAAACATTCAGTACTTC. It translates to CASRMEVATARKNIQYF.

This chain joins TRBV9 and TRBJ2-2; TRBD2 matches at 8 bases. The CDR3 runs 13 residues. V dropped 0 bases and J dropped 11; count of bases not matched to a gene: 3. Germline V gene data show CDR1 as SGDLS and CDR2 as YYNGEE. Here the CDR3 reads CASSVVAGNELFF. CDR3 nucleotide sequence: TGTGCCAGCAGCGTAGTAGCGGGAAATGAGCTGTTTTTT.

The CDR3 spells CASSYSRQGNYGYTF. DNA of the CDR3: TGTGCCAGCAGTTACTCGAGACAGGGGAACTATGGCTACACCTTC. V is TRBV6-5 and J is TRBJ1-2, with 8 bases that match TRBD1. The CDR3 spans 15 residues. V shed 0 bases and J 2 bases; nucleotides not matched to a gene: 2. Germline V gene data show CDR1 as MNHEY and CDR2 as SVGAGI.

This chain connects TRBV9 to TRBJ2-3, with D possibly matching TRBD2 (6 bases). Per the germline V gene, CDR1 is SGDLS and CDR2 is YYNGEE. This CDR3 has 16 amino acids. The ends were cut back, 0 bases at V and 3 bases at J, with 14 bases in the middle. In DNA form, the CDR3 reads TGTGCCAGCAGCGTAGTGGGGCCTAGCGCTACAGATACGCAGTATTTT. Its translation is CASSVVGPSATDTQYF.

The chain has TRBV5-6 and TRBJ2-5, with TRBD2 as a possible D gene (6 bases). Germline V gene data show CDR1 as SGHDT and CDR2 as YYEEEE. The CDR3 sequence is 16 residues long. Trimming stripped 1 base from V and 5 bases from J, with 18 bases between. The CDR3 loop is CASSLIVRLEAETQYF. CDR3 in DNA: TGTGCCAGCAGCTTGATCGTGAGACTAGAGGCCGAGACCCAGTACTTC.

The chain recombines TRBV6-6 with TRBJ1-1; a weak D match, TRBD1 (5 bases). V was shortened by 2 bases and J by 3 bases, with 7 bases between the two germline ends. Germline V gene lookup returns CDR1 MNHNY and CDR2 SVGAGI (reference sequence). The CDR3 covers 13 residues. CDR3 sequence (DNA): TGTGCCAGCAGTTACCGAGGGGACACTGAAGCTTTCTTT. Amino acids: CASSYRGDTEAFF.

CDR3 region: CATSRESILNYGYTF. The CDR3 nucleotides read TGTGCCACCAGCAGAGAATCGATACTTAACTATGGCTACACCTTC. This sequence joins TRBV15 and TRBJ1-2, with no clear D. Trimming took off 0 bases at V and 1 base at J, with 9 bases between the two ends. Germline V gene sequence: CDR1 LNHNV, CDR2 YYDKDF (reference sequence). The CDR3 consists of 15 residues.

The chain couples TRBV2 to TRBJ1-1; a possible D gene is TRBD1 (5 bases). Germline CDR1 is SNHLY and CDR2 is FYNNEI. The CDR3 is 13 residues long. Trimming took 5 bases from V and 2 from J, leaving 9 bases between them. This CDR3 reads CASSRDFNTEAFF. In nucleotides, the CDR3 is TGTGCCAGCAGTCGGGACTTTAACACTGAAGCTTTCTTT.

The chain links TRBV6-5 to TRBJ2-1; TRBD2 agrees at 13 bases. Trimming removed 0 bases from V and 7 bases from J; junction bases left unmatched: 3. The CDR3 totals 16 residues. Per germline, CDR1 MNHEY and CDR2 SVGAGI. The chain's CDR3 is CASSYSTSGRANEQFF. CDR3 DNA sequence: TGTGCCAGCAGTTACTCTACTAGCGGGAGGGCGAATGAGCAGTTCTTC.

J is TRBJ2-5 and V is TRBV4-2; 10 nucleotides match TRBD2. Per germline, CDR1 LGHNA and CDR2 YNFKEQ. The J segment lost 5 bases and the V segment lost 0 bases, leaving 6 bases of the junction unmatched. The CDR3 is 16 residues long. This CDR3 reads CASSQEGPAGGETQYF. The CDR3 bases are TGTGCCAGCAGCCAAGAGGGCCCAGCGGGAGGGGAGACCCAGTACTTC.

This chain joins TRBV18 and TRBJ2-7; D not resolved. The germline CDR1 and CDR2 sequences are KGHSH and LQKENI. Trimming stripped 3 bases from V and 4 bases from J, with 10 bases between. The CDR3 runs 13 residues. The CDR3, as DNA: TGTGCCAGCTCACCCAGAGCCAATTACGAGCAGTACTTC. Translated: CASSPRANYEQYF.

The chain recombines TRBV10-2 with TRBJ2-3; TRBD2 aligns across 9 bases. This CDR3 is 13 amino acids long. Germline CDR1 reads WSHSY; CDR2 reads SAAADI. J lost 7 bases, V lost 5 bases, and 4 bases had no gene match. The CDR3 here is CASSPLAGNTQYF. The DNA for the CDR3 is TGCGCCAGCAGTCCTCTAGCGGGGAATACGCAGTATTTT.